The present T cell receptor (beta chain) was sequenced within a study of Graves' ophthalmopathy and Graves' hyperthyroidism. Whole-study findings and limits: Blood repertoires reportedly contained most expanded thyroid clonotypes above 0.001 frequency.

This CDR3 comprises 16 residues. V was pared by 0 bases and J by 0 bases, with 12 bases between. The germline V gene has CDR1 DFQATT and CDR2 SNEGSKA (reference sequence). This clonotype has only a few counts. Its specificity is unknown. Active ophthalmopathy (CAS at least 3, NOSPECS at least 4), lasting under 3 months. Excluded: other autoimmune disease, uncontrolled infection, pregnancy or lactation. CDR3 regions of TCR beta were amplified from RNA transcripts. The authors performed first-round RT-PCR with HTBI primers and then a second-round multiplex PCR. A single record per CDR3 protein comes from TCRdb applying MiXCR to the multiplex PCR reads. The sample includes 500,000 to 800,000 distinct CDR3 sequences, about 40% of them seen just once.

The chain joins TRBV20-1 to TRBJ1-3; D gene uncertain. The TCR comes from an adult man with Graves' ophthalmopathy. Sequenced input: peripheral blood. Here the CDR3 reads CSARDFPPSSGNTIYF. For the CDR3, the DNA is TGCAGTGCTAGAGATTTCCCCCCGAGCTCTGGAAACACCATATATTTT.